The text below deals with one T cell receptor (beta chain). This specimen comes from a study of blood T cell repertoires in COVID-19. As for the study in general: Sample material is recorded as cDNA or gDNA derived from T cells, B-cell-depleted T cells, or PBMCs.

The CDR3 is 13 amino acids. The V gene lost 3 bases and the J gene lost 1 base, with 8 bases spanning the gap. Looked up from germline, CDR1 is DFQATT and CDR2 is SNEGSKA (reference sequence). Under the authors' procedure: Scientists estimated how many nucleated cells there were by amplifying reference gene primers. TCRdb keeps only in-frame clones here, not all; method: immunoSEQ multiplex PCR. The DNA gave D and trimming, while V, J and clone size come from that table. The data hold about 190,000 clones, with around 80% observed a single time. This clonotype originated in a human donor in a cohort sampled during active COVID-19. The rearrangement uses TRBV20-1 and TRBJ2-3, with D uncertain. Sequenced material: peripheral blood. The CDR3, as DNA: TGCAGTGCTAGTTCCAGCGGCACAGATACGCAGTATTTT. Its protein is CSASSSGTDTQYF.